This is a list of T cell receptor beta chains from one sample in a study of blood T cells in healthy people across ages. TCRdb re-analysed the 5' RACE reads in MiXCR, keeping a single row per CDR3 protein. The table records hundreds of thousands of distinct CDR3 sequences, roughly 48% of them present only once. The sample comprised blood. The receptors come from a man in his thirties or forties in good health. Each CDR3 is given with its conserved first and last residue. Each record gives: J gene, D gene, V gene, clone size, CDR3 DNA, CDR3 protein. A D gene is named only where the DNA matches it firmly. A clone size is listed for some rows: how often the clone was seen (once, few, many), or a class if it is expanded.

TRBJ1-6 . TRBV25-1 . TGTGCCAGCACCCGGACTGGTTCACCCCTCCACTTT CASTRTGSPLHF
TRBJ1-1 . TRBV5-6 few TGTGCCAGCAGCTTGAATGGGGGATGGGCCACTGAAGCTTTCTTT CASSLNGGWATEAFF
TRBJ1-1 TRBD1 TRBV15 . TGTGCCACCAGCGATACAGGGGCAGGGACTGAAGCTTTCTTT CATSDTGAGTEAFF
TRBJ2-1 . TRBV4-1 many TGCGCCAGCAGCCTCCCCTACTACAATGAGCAGTTCTTC CASSLPYYNEQFF
TRBJ1-5 . TRBV20-1 . TGCAGTGCCAAAACAATACAGGGAAATAGCAATCAGCCCCAGCATTTT CSAKTIQGNSNQPQHF
TRBJ2-7 . TRBV29-1 . TGCAGCGTTGTAGGACGCTATCCCGTCTACGAGCAGTACTTC CSVVGRYPVYEQYF
TRBJ2-1 . TRBV7-8 . TGTGCCAGCAGCTTAGCAGGTATCCAACGGAGTAGCTCCTACAATGAGCAGTTCTTC CASSLAGIQRSSSYNEQFF
TRBJ1-2 TRBD1 TRBV4-2 . TGTGCCAGCAGCCAAGCCTCAGGGGGCGCGGTTTATGGCTACACCTTC CASSQASGGAVYGYTF
TRBJ2-3 TRBD1 TRBV20-1 once TGCAGTGCTAGCCCGGGACAGGACTACCGCACAGATACGCAGTATTTT CSASPGQDYRTDTQYF
TRBJ2-7 TRBD1 TRBV2 . TGTGCCAGCAGTGAAAGCGGACAGGACTACGAGCAGTACTTC CASSESGQDYEQYF
TRBJ2-3 . TRBV12-3/TRBV12-4 once TGTGCCAGCAGAGTGCCCCCAGATACGCAGTATTTT CASRVPPDTQYF
TRBJ1-1 TRBD1 TRBV6-6 . TGTGCCAGCATCCTTTGGGGACAGGAGCTTGAAGCTTTCTTT CASILWGQELEAFF
TRBJ1-4 . TRBV7-9 few TGTGCCAGCAGCTTAGAGGGCAGGGGCCGCGGTGAAAAACTGTTTTTT CASSLEGRGRGEKLFF
TRBJ2-6 . TRBV7-2 . TGTGCCAGCAGCTCCCCAAGGGGGGCCAACGTCCTGACTTTC CASSSPRGANVLTF
TRBJ2-7 . TRBV5-1 . TGCGCCAGCAGCTCCAAAGGGCCAATCTACGAGCAGTACTTC CASSSKGPIYEQYF
TRBJ1-2 TRBD1 TRBV4-2 . TGTGCCAGCAGCCAAGGACCCAGGGGGCGAACCACTAACTATGGCTACACCTTC CASSQGPRGRTTNYGYTF
TRBJ2-1 TRBD2 TRBV20-1 . TGCAGTGCTAGCCCTTACTCAGCGGGGTACAATGAGCAGTTCTTC CSASPYSAGYNEQFF
TRBJ2-4 TRBD2 TRBV20-1 . TGCAGTGCTAGACCGCTAGCGGCGGCCAAAAACATTCAGTACTTC CSARPLAAAKNIQYF
TRBJ2-7 . TRBV4-1 few TGTGCCAGCAGCCAAGTGGGGCAGAGCTACGAGCAGTACTTC CASSQVGQSYEQYF
TRBJ1-1 . TRBV7-6 once TGTGCCACCAAAAATCCGGGCGGAACTGAAGCTTTCTTT CATKNPGGTEAFF
TRBJ2-5 TRBD1 TRBV28 . TGTGCCAGCAGTTTAAGCGAAGGGGGCCTTCTCTCTCAACCGGAGACCCAGTACTTC CASSLSEGGLLSQPETQYF
TRBJ2-5 TRBD2 TRBV6-2/TRBV6-3 few TGTGCCAGCATCCTCGGGACTAGCGGGGGTCACCAAGAGACCCAGTACTTC CASILGTSGGHQETQYF
TRBJ2-1 . TRBV6-1 few TGTGCCAGCTCAGCTACAGGGACCTACAATGAGCAGTTCTTC CASSATGTYNEQFF
TRBJ2-7 . TRBV7-9 . TGTGCCAGCAGCAGGGCGTGGGCGAACTACGAGCAGTACTTC CASSRAWANYEQYF
TRBJ2-2 TRBD2 TRBV7-2 few TGTGCCAGCAGCTTAGACGGGGGGTTCACCGGGGAGCTGTTTTTT CASSLDGGFTGELFF
TRBJ1-2 . TRBV4-3 . TGCGCCAGCAGCCATCCGGGACAAGCACTCTATGGCTACACCTTC CASSHPGQALYGYTF
TRBJ2-1 . TRBV20-1 . TGCAGTGCTCGCAGCGACCAACTTCTCTACAATGAGCAGTTCTTC CSARSDQLLYNEQFF
TRBJ2-7 . TRBV21-1 . TGTGCCAGCAGCAAAGAGGGCTCCTACGAGCAGTACTTC CASSKEGSYEQYF
TRBJ1-2 TRBD1 TRBV27 . TGTGCCAGCAGAAGGACAGGGCGAATCTATGGCTACACCTTC CASRRTGRIYGYTF
TRBJ2-1 . TRBV7-2 few TGTGCCAGCAGGAAGACCGGACCTTCCTACAATGAGCAGTTCTTC CASRKTGPSYNEQFF
TRBJ2-7 . TRBV6-5 . TGTGCCAGCAGTGAGCAGGCCGACTCCTACGAGCAGTACTTC CASSEQADSYEQYF
TRBJ2-3 . TRBV6-5 few TGTGCCAGCAGACTAATCGATAGTAGCACAGATACGCAGTATTTT CASRLIDSSTDTQYF
TRBJ2-3 . TRBV6-2/TRBV6-3 . TGTGCCAGCAGCCTAAGCCCCGGGACCCTAATGGAGGATACGCAGTATTTT CASSLSPGTLMEDTQYF
TRBJ2-5 . TRBV3-1 . TGTGCCAGCAGCCACCAACGGAAAGAGACCCAGTACTTC CASSHQRKETQYF
TRBJ2-5 TRBD1 TRBV2 . TGTGCCAGCCTGTCGACAGGGGAGACCCAGTACTTC CASLSTGETQYF
TRBJ2-7 . TRBV6-5 once TGTGCCAGCAGTTACTCGGGGGGGACAGGAGCCGACGAGCAGTACTTC CASSYSGGTGADEQYF
TRBJ2-3 . TRBV2 . TGTGCCAGCAGTGAAGACAATCTGCGCACAGATACGCAGTATTTT CASSEDNLRTDTQYF
TRBJ1-2 . TRBV20-1 . TGCAGTGCTAGCCCCACACAAGGCTATGGCTACACCTTC CSASPTQGYGYTF
TRBJ1-1 TRBD1 TRBV3-1 few TGTGCCAGCAGCGGCCGGGACAGGGGCCCAGGCACTGAAGCTTTCTTT CASSGRDRGPGTEAFF
TRBJ2-4 . TRBV7-9 . TGTACCAGCAGCCACGACAGGAGTTTTGACATTCAGTACTTC CTSSHDRSFDIQYF
TRBJ1-2 . TRBV25-1 . TGTGCCAGAAGTGTAGCTGAGGGCCAGGGTCCCTATGGCTACACCTTC CARSVAEGQGPYGYTF
TRBJ2-1 . TRBV6-6 once TGTGCCACCGCCTCTGAGCAGTTCTTC CATASEQFF
TRBJ1-2 . TRBV7-9 . TGTGCCAGCAGCATTGAGAGCCTGCGGGAGTATGGCTACACCTTC CASSIESLREYGYTF
TRBJ2-7 TRBD2 TRBV6-6 few TGTGCCAGCAGTTATATCCTAGCGGGTACCTACGAGCAGTACTTC CASSYILAGTYEQYF
TRBJ1-4 . TRBV7-8 . TGTGCCAGCAGCTTAGTAGGCGGAGGTGAAAAACTGTTTTTT CASSLVGGGEKLFF
TRBJ2-1 TRBD1 TRBV3-1 few TGTGCCAGCAGCCAAGATTTCAGGGGGAATGAGCAGTTCTTC CASSQDFRGNEQFF
TRBJ2-7 TRBD2 TRBV6-5 few TGTGCCAGCCACGGGAGGGGAGCCGGGTCCTACGAGCAGTACTTC CASHGRGAGSYEQYF
TRBJ2-7 . TRBV6-5 many TGTGCCAGCAGTTACTCGAACTCCTACGAGCAGTACTTC CASSYSNSYEQYF
TRBJ2-1 . TRBV3-1 few TGTGCCAGCAGCCATGGCGGGGGCGACGGGTACAATGAGCAGTTCTTC CASSHGGGDGYNEQFF
TRBJ2-7 TRBD1 TRBV20-1 . TGCAGTGCTAGCAGGGGGCCTAGCTCCTACAATGAGCAGTACTTC CSASRGPSSYNEQYF
TRBJ2-5 . TRBV24-1 . TGTGCCACCAGTGATCCTTGGACGGACGGGGAAGAGACCCAGTACTTC CATSDPWTDGEETQYF
TRBJ2-7 TRBD1 TRBV12-3/TRBV12-4 few TGTGCCAGCAGTTCCCACTCCCCTGGCCAGGGGGCCTCTGATCCCTCCGAGCAGTACTTC CASSSHSPGQGASDPSEQYF
TRBJ2-5 TRBD2 TRBV2 . TGTGCCAGCAGTGTTTCGAGACTAGCGGCTCAAGAGACCCAGTACTTC CASSVSRLAAQETQYF
TRBJ2-7 . TRBV6-2/TRBV6-3 few TGTGCCAGCAGCAAAAGACAGGCCTCTTCCTACGAGCAGTACTTC CASSKRQASSYEQYF
TRBJ1-2 . TRBV15 . TGTGCCACCAGCAGAGATCGGGGAGTCCAGTCTTGGGGCTACACCTTC CATSRDRGVQSWGYTF
TRBJ2-1 . TRBV5-1 . TGCGCCAGCAGCCGTGGCGGCTCTGGGTACAATGAGCAGTTCTTC CASSRGGSGYNEQFF
TRBJ1-3 TRBD1 TRBV4-1 . TGCGCCAGCAGCCAGCAATTGGGACAGGAGAGAAACACCATATATTTT CASSQQLGQERNTIYF
TRBJ1-2 . TRBV3-1 . TGTGCCAGCAGCCAAGGTCTAGCGGGGCTCACAACTAACTATGGCTACACCTTC CASSQGLAGLTTNYGYTF
TRBJ2-7 . TRBV4-2 . TGTGCCAGCAGCCATAAGGGGTCCTACGAGCAGTACTTC CASSHKGSYEQYF
TRBJ2-2 . TRBV7-6 . TGTGCCAGCAGCTTAACACAGGGAAGTCCCGGGGAGCTGTTTTTT CASSLTQGSPGELFF